The clone carrying this T cell receptor (beta chain) occurred a few times. What it binds is unknown. This record comes from a study of cytomegalovirus exposure and HLA in healthy donors. Turning to the study itself: Most genotyped donors, 65% to 90% of more than 300, had Caucasian-associated genetic ancestry.

Findings of the study overall: Clonal expansion, a later analysis showed, was greater in HLA-associated TCR beta chains than in equally common others.

The PCR made use of 60 Vbeta and 13 Jbeta primers. Produced via immunoSEQ multiplex PCR; TCRdb's table is partial and in-frame only. Altogether 130,000 or so clones are present, 61% being singletons, with the ten largest covering approximately 1.8%. V lost 0 bases, J lost 1 base, and 7 bases lay in between. The V gene's germline CDR1 is SGDLS and CDR2 YYNGEE. The CDR3 runs 15 residues. The sequenced sample was PBMCs. The sequence came from a male donor in good health and CMV-seronegative. This chain uses TRBV9 with TRBJ1-4; possible D gene TRBD1, 5 bases. The CDR3 spells CASSVAGGTNEKLFF. CDR3 DNA sequence: TGTGCCAGCAGCGTAGCGGGGGGAACTAATGAAAAACTGTTTTTT.